The rows below give T cell receptor beta chains drawn from one sample of a study of T cells in Graves' hyperthyroidism and ophthalmopathy. TCRdb reprocessed the multiplex PCR reads with MiXCR, giving one entry per CDR3 protein. The profile shows under 400,000 distinct CDR3 sequences, around a quarter of them singletons. Input material: blood. Receptor source: a man aged 50-59 years with Graves' hyperthyroidism. Each CDR3 is given without its conserved first and last residue.

length: 17
V: TRBV19
J: TRBJ2-1
CDR3: ASSIDGRAPGNWYNEQF

length: 14
V: TRBV7-2
J: TRBJ2-1
CDR3: ASSLPGSTPYNEQF

length: 12
V: TRBV10-3
J: TRBJ2-7
CDR3: AITDGQGKYEQY

length: 12
V: TRBV11-2
J: TRBJ2-7
CDR3: ASRDARASYEQY

length: 11
V: TRBV3-1
J: TRBJ1-1
CDR3: ASSQGSMTEAF

length: 11
V: TRBV28
J: TRBJ2-7
CDR3: ASSLGRGNEQY

length: 13
V: TRBV5-1
J: TRBJ2-3
CDR3: ASSLDTTGLDTQY

length: 13
V: TRBV7-2
J: TRBJ2-5
CDR3: ASSLDARKQETQY

length: 12
V: TRBV28
J: TRBJ1-2
CDR3: ASSSRSEGRGYT

length: 13
V: TRBV18
J: TRBJ1-1
CDR3: ASSQQFGGNTEAF

length: 12
V: TRBV5-1
J: TRBJ2-1
CDR3: ASSLWGLSDEQF

length: 14
V: TRBV11-2
J: TRBJ2-7
CDR3: ASSPPGSRGTYEQY

length: 13
V: TRBV28
J: TRBJ1-6
CDR3: ASSSGSPGNSPLH

length: 14
V: TRBV20-1
J: TRBJ2-7
CDR3: SARSFGQGQTYEQY

length: 13
V: TRBV28
J: TRBJ2-2
CDR3: ASRLAGLYTGELF

length: 12
V: TRBV6-2/TRBV6-3
J: TRBJ2-5
CDR3: ASVLAGGTQTQY

length: 14
V: TRBV20-1
J: TRBJ2-5
CDR3: SARDSTSGYQETQY

length: 17
V: TRBV7-9
J: TRBJ2-2
CDR3: ASSLFAGGFSYDTGELF

length: 11
V: TRBV11-2
J: TRBJ2-5
CDR3: ASSPHLQETQY

length: 10
V: TRBV30
J: TRBJ1-2
CDR3: AWSPGDYGYT

length: 10
V: TRBV18
J: TRBJ2-1
CDR3: ASSLGTAEQF

length: 12
V: TRBV5-1
J: TRBJ2-1
CDR3: ASSLASGYNEQF

length: 13
V: TRBV18
J: TRBJ2-5
CDR3: ASSPYQGAEETQY

length: 15
V: TRBV30
J: TRBJ2-6
CDR3: AWSARDRGGGANVLT